The 4 T cell receptor beta chains below all came from one sample that was sequenced in a study of identical twins. MiXCR, applied by TCRdb to the 5' RACE reads, yields one record per CDR3 protein. This sample has hundreds of thousands of distinct CDR3 sequences, with 8.6% found just once. This same sample was also part of a study on yellow fever vaccine responses in identical twins.

The sample taken for sequencing was PBMCs. These receptors all stem from a young woman in good health.

The chain couples TRBV7-6 to TRBJ2-1; D unresolved. CDR1 SGHVS and CDR2 FNYEAQ come from the germline V gene. V lost 4 bases and J lost 4, with 23 bases in between. The CDR3 has 18 residues. The CDR3 loop reads CASSSAPPGTLSYNEQFF. The CDR3 coding sequence is TGTGCCAGCAGCTCCGCGCCACCTGGAACCCTCAGTTACAATGAGCAGTTCTTC.

This clonotype was counted at least ten times. The rearrangement uses TRBV12-3 or TRBV12-4 and TRBJ2-1; 9 nucleotides match TRBD2. The CDR3 runs 14 residues. V lost 3 bases, J lost 9 bases, and 6 bases stayed unmatched. CDR3: CASSFAGGAPEQFF. For the CDR3, the DNA is TGTGCCAGCAGTTTCGCGGGAGGGGCCCCTGAGCAGTTCTTC.

This clonotype was observed many times. The rearrangement links TRBV11-2 to TRBJ2-1, with 8 bases matching TRBD2. V trimming: 4 bases; J trimming: 2 bases; junction bases outside the gene matches: 16. From germline, CDR1 is SGHAT and CDR2 FQNNGV. This CDR3 is 19 amino acids long. The CDR3 region has the DNA TGTGCCAGCAGCTCGCTGGGAAGGAGCGGGGGACCCACCTACAATGAGCAGTTCTTC. Protein sequence: CASSSLGRSGGPTYNEQFF. The whole variable domain, filled in from reference TRBV11-2 and TRBJ2-1, reads EAGVAQSPRYKIIEKRQSVAFWCNPISGHATLYWYQQILGQGPKLLIQFQNNGVVDDSQLPKDRFSAERLKGVDSTLKIQPAKLEDSAVYLCASSSLGRSGGPTYNEQFFGPGTRLTVL.

The V and J genes are TRBV2 and TRBJ2-5; D remains ambiguous. V lost 7 bases and J lost 2, with 11 bases in between. This CDR3 region has 13 residues. Germline lookup yields CDR1 SNHLY and CDR2 FYNNEI. The CDR3, as DNA: TGTGCCAGCATGCCTTGGATTCAAGAGACCCAGTACTTC. The encoded protein is CASMPWIQETQYF.